This T cell receptor (beta chain) emerged from a study of sequential checkpoint blockade in melanoma. General observations from the study: Clinical benefit was about 30 times likelier when tumor T-cell fraction and clonality increased.

This clone was seen more than once but under ten times. Its antigen remains unidentified. The treatment denotes: randomized to nivolumab then ipilimumab (arm A) or the reverse (arm B). Sequencing was performed with immunoSEQ multiplex PCR; in TCRdb, only in-frame clones are kept and a portion is missing. The data hold about 2,800 clones, with 20% to 30% observed a single time. The V gene end was trimmed by 3 bases and the J gene end by 0 bases; junction bases not matched to a gene: 12. Looked up from germline, CDR1 is LNHDA and CDR2 is SQIVND (reference sequence). There are 18 residues in the CDR3. This TCR derives from a human donor with melanoma. The sequencing here drew on tumor tissue (inferred from file names), taken from a patient given nivolumab and ipilimumab in sequence. The gene calls are TRBV19 and TRBJ1-1, with 8 bases matching TRBD1. The CDR3 DNA is TGTGCCAGTAGTATTTTGGGGGTGGCAGGGGGCCTGAACACTGAAGCTTTCTTT. As protein: CASSILGVAGGLNTEAFF.